Listed below are T cell receptor beta chains from one sample, sequenced in a study of T cells expressing NK-cell markers. Each CDR3 protein gets one entry in TCRdb, which reprocessed the 5' RACE reads and gives no DNA. This sample contains about 260,000 distinct CDR3 sequences. The sample was blood T cells: a sorted CD56 or NKG2C T cell subset, CD4+ or CD8+ T cells, or bulk PBMC T cells (not recorded which). The receptor source for this set is a woman aged 18-70 years in good health. Both conserved end residues are part of each CDR3. The order of the fields is CDR3 protein, J gene, V gene.

CDR3aa: CSARDPADYNEQFF
j_gene: TRBJ2-1
v_gene: TRBV20-1

CDR3aa: CASSHLSRGEQYF
j_gene: TRBJ2-7
v_gene: TRBV7-8

CDR3aa: CASKKPDRGGETQYF
j_gene: TRBJ2-5
v_gene: TRBV10-2

CDR3aa: CSVDNPGLDYEQFF
j_gene: TRBJ2-1
v_gene: TRBV29-1

CDR3aa: CASSLSLSTSGRGRDTQYF
j_gene: TRBJ2-3
v_gene: TRBV27

CDR3aa: CASSSGGQGATGELFF
j_gene: TRBJ2-2
v_gene: TRBV7-3

CDR3aa: CASSPPTSGPYNEQFF
j_gene: TRBJ2-1
v_gene: TRBV4-2

CDR3aa: CASSFDRGFNEQYF
j_gene: TRBJ2-7
v_gene: TRBV12-3/TRBV12-4

CDR3aa: CASSYSGGGEKLFF
j_gene: TRBJ1-4
v_gene: TRBV6-5

CDR3aa: CASGPGTATDTQYF
j_gene: TRBJ2-3
v_gene: TRBV7-9

CDR3aa: CASSSSRTGARVHGF
j_gene: TRBJ2-1
v_gene: TRBV12-3/TRBV12-4

CDR3aa: CASSYSASGANVLTF
j_gene: TRBJ2-6
v_gene: TRBV6-5

CDR3aa: CAILGGRDEQFF
j_gene: TRBJ2-1
v_gene: TRBV28

CDR3aa: CASSPREDGVNTEAFF
j_gene: TRBJ1-1
v_gene: TRBV19

CDR3aa: CASSFLRLGRNEQFF
j_gene: TRBJ2-1
v_gene: TRBV28

CDR3aa: CASGGRGVTYEQYF
j_gene: TRBJ2-7
v_gene: TRBV5-6

CDR3aa: CASSRTSGRASGELFF
j_gene: TRBJ2-2
v_gene: TRBV7-6

CDR3aa: CAIGKSTDTQYF
j_gene: TRBJ2-3
v_gene: TRBV10-3

CDR3aa: CSVRTGGHNEQFF
j_gene: TRBJ2-1
v_gene: TRBV29-1

CDR3aa: CASSHTGLAYEQFF
j_gene: TRBJ2-1
v_gene: TRBV4-3

CDR3aa: CASIDRDPSGIPRETQYF
j_gene: TRBJ2-5
v_gene: TRBV6-1

CDR3aa: CASSFGGSGNTIYF
j_gene: TRBJ1-3
v_gene: TRBV6-5

CDR3aa: CASSSSGGSGTDTQYF
j_gene: TRBJ2-3
v_gene: TRBV12-3/TRBV12-4

CDR3aa: CASIKIGAKNYEQFF
j_gene: TRBJ2-1
v_gene: TRBV7-9

CDR3aa: CASSSLPTGTRNYNEQFF
j_gene: TRBJ2-1
v_gene: TRBV11-2

CDR3aa: CATSQANTGELFF
j_gene: TRBJ2-2
v_gene: TRBV24-1

CDR3aa: CASSPGTTSYEQYF
j_gene: TRBJ2-7
v_gene: TRBV18

CDR3aa: CASSPLTGTNEKLFF
j_gene: TRBJ1-4
v_gene: TRBV12-3/TRBV12-4

CDR3aa: CASSKETGGGEKLFF
j_gene: TRBJ1-4
v_gene: TRBV4-3

CDR3aa: CASSLAIAGVPEQFF
j_gene: TRBJ2-1
v_gene: TRBV7-6

CDR3aa: CRGLAGGNEQFF
j_gene: TRBJ2-1
v_gene: TRBV20-1

CDR3aa: CSVRGDGAGEQFF
j_gene: TRBJ2-1
v_gene: TRBV29-1

CDR3aa: CASSHLAGGGGEQFF
j_gene: TRBJ2-1
v_gene: TRBV3-1

CDR3aa: CASSQRQDEQFF
j_gene: TRBJ2-1
v_gene: TRBV13

CDR3aa: CASSSPGTGDYEQYF
j_gene: TRBJ2-7
v_gene: TRBV7-9

CDR3aa: CSARDSGLSAGELFF
j_gene: TRBJ2-2
v_gene: TRBV20-1

CDR3aa: CASSYGAGGATDTQYF
j_gene: TRBJ2-3
v_gene: TRBV6-5

CDR3aa: CASSQEGPPDTQYF
j_gene: TRBJ2-3
v_gene: TRBV4-2

CDR3aa: CATTSSGRLNEQFF
j_gene: TRBJ2-1
v_gene: TRBV6-2/TRBV6-3

CDR3aa: CASSLADNTEAFF
j_gene: TRBJ1-1
v_gene: TRBV5-1

CDR3aa: CASSSQGAPTTGELFF
j_gene: TRBJ2-2
v_gene: TRBV5-1